This T cell receptor beta chain was captured by sequencing in a study of blood T cell repertoires in COVID-19. Methods used by the authors: Nucleated cell counts were estimated from reference gene primer amplification. Sequencing was performed with immunoSEQ multiplex PCR; in TCRdb, only in-frame clones are kept and a portion is missing. V, J and clone size are taken as reported in that table, and D and trimming were inferred from the DNA itself. The table includes 70,000 to 95,000 clones, around four fifths detected once. This clone was seen a handful of times. The ends were cut back, 0 bases at V and 4 bases at J, with 13 bases in the middle. This CDR3 comprises 15 residues. Germline V gene lookup returns CDR1 SGHDN and CDR2 FVKESK.

The sample taken for sequencing was peripheral blood. The chain carries TRBV14 and TRBJ2-7, with D possibly being TRBD1 (5 bases). This clonotype was obtained from a woman aged 70-85 years with active or convalescent COVID-19. The DNA for the CDR3 is TGTGCCAGCAGCCAAGATCGTCAGGGAAGGTACGAGCAGTACTTC. This encodes CASSQDRQGRYEQYF.